The TCR beta chain under discussion was sequenced for a study of blood T cell repertoires in COVID-19. Overall study context: The analysed material was cDNA or gDNA that came from T cells, B-cell-depleted T cells, or PBMCs.

The CDR3 is 15 amino acids. Germline CDR1 reads SGHAT; CDR2 reads FQNNGV. Germline trimming cut 5 bases from V and 2 bases from J; bases unmatched to any gene: 6. The method was immunoSEQ multiplex PCR; TCRdb's version includes in-frame clones alone and lacks a portion of them. The sample includes approximately 160,000 clones, 70% to 90% of them seen just once. The chain is built from TRBV11-2 and TRBJ2-7; TRBD1 matches at 10 bases. Sequenced sample: peripheral blood. This TCR derives from a woman aged 55-69 years with COVID-19, enrolled during active disease. The DNA of the CDR3 is TGTGCCAGCAGCCCTCCCGGGACAGGGGCCTACGAGCAGTACTTC. Translation: CASSPPGTGAYEQYF.